Given below is one T cell receptor (beta chain) in context. These data are taken from a study of OX40 agonist ivuxolimab in advanced cancers. Sequenced by immunoSEQ multiplex PCR; TCRdb stores in-frame clones only, minus some. In the table there are 70,000 or so clones, around nine tenths of which are singletons. Trimming removed 5 bases from V and 6 bases from J, with 14 bases in between. Germline assignment: CDR1 MNHEY and CDR2 SMNVEV (reference sequence). The CDR3 loop spans 14 amino acids. The sequence was obtained from an adult with an advanced solid tumor such as melanoma, head and neck, liver or kidney cancer. The sample was CD4+ or CD8+ T cells sorted from blood, taken in a trial of the OX40 agonist ivuxolimab. This sequence joins TRBV27 and TRBJ1-5, with TRBD1 as a possible D gene (5 bases). CDR3 sequence (DNA): TGTGCCAGCAGTCCCCTGGCCAGGGCTCAGCCCCAGCATTTT. It encodes CASSPLARAQPQHF.